Sequencing of this T cell receptor beta chain was carried out in a study of CD8+ T cells in alopecia areata. In the study overall: Treated patients swallowed 5 to 10 mg of oral tofacitinib twice daily.

The treatment here: oral pan-JAK inhibitor, 5-10 mg twice daily. This CDR3 is built from 19 residues. With 1 base removed from V and 0 bases from J, the gap between germline ends came to 17 bases. Germline V gene data show CDR1 as SGHNT and CDR2 as YYREEE (reference sequence). Extracted RNA was reverse transcribed into cDNA, the sequencing template. Generated by immunoSEQ multiplex PCR, the TCRdb table keeps only in-frame clones and is missing some. The table records fewer than 250,000 clones, 64% of them present only once. Concerning this clone: The antigen remains unidentified.

Study findings and constraints: Normal skin's resident alphabeta T cells are also sequenced in scalp samples. Expanded CD8+ clones among the top 100, and scalp clonality, were significantly decreased by tofacitinib.

The input for sequencing was CD4+ T cells sorted from blood, taken around week 50, from a patient treated with tofacitinib. The clonotype was recovered from a human donor with alopecia areata. The genes are TRBV5-4 and TRBJ2-6; possibly TRBD2 for D (6 bases). The CDR3 sequence is CASSLWRGQIISGANVLTF. DNA for the CDR3: TGTGCCAGCAGCTTGTGGAGGGGCCAAATCATCTCTGGGGCCAACGTCCTGACTTTC.